Described below is a single T cell receptor (beta chain) sequence and its context. Its antigen target is currently unknown. No much larger clonotype is one base removed from it; base qualities were not supplied. The data originate from a study of Ad26.COV2.S vaccination and SARS-CoV-2 variants (dated by TCRdb to the early 2020s). With regard to the full study: Donors in the vaccine arm were drawn from COV1001, a multicentre, randomized, double-blind, placebo-controlled phase I-IIa trial testing Ad26.COV2.S in healthy adults. Ad26.COV2.S was administered intramuscularly at a dose of 5x10^10 or 1x10^11 viral particles, either as one shot or as two shots given 56 days apart. TCRbeta repertoire sequencing was used to assess the specificity and breadth of SARS-CoV-2-reactive T cell receptors after Ad26.COV2.S vaccination. The TCR-sequenced set comprised around 30 samples: about 19 Ad26.COV2.S vaccine recipients, 5 placebo recipients and 8 SARS-CoV-2 convalescent individuals. Trial participants were randomized into five groups of five, in which low-dose or high-dose Ad26.COV2.S was given once or twice, or placebo was given on both occasions. Investigators remained blinded to trial group allocation during experiments and outcome assessment.

In light of the paper, this sample's treatment or condition label describes: 15 to 20 received Ad26.COV2.S at low or high dose, single or two shots; about five received placebo; per-sample allocation not given. For vaccine and placebo recipients, repertoires were sequenced using samples collected on day 63 after the first injection. Cohort 1b enrolled 25 or so adults aged 18-55 years at a single site in Boston, USA, between 29 July and 7 August 2020. Ad26.COV2.S was a replication-incompetent adenovirus type 26 vector that expressed a prefusion-stabilized SARS-CoV-2 spike protein derived from the original Wuhan strain. TCRbeta CDR3 regions were sequenced with the immunoSEQ Assay. After extraction, genomic DNA underwent amplification by bias-controlled multiplex PCR, followed by high-throughput sequencing. On the authors' methods: To quantify the absolute abundance of each unique TCRbeta CDR3 region, sequences were collapsed and filtered. T cell fraction was estimated by normalizing TCRbeta template counts to usable DNA, with usable DNA measured through amplification of reference genes found in all nucleated cells. Repertoire TCRs were annotated as SARS-CoV-2-specific when V gene, CDR3 amino acid sequence and J gene were exactly matched to a known reactive TCR set. The reference SARS-CoV-2 TCR set was obtained from MIRA and was filtered for enrichment in COVID-19-positive ImmuneCODE repertoires, whereby public or cross-reactive TCRs were removed. Using the MIRA antigens, annotated TCRs were further analysed by specific ORF or by position within an ORF. Breadth was defined as annotated unique rearrangements over total unique productive rearrangements; depth was the summed frequency of those rearrangements. Two-sided Wilcoxon rank-sum tests were applied when comparing TCR breadth between groups. TCRdb retrieved this table from immuneACCESS and kept in-frame rearrangements only. Not all clones are present; in checked studies, unresolved V genes account for under half, and no reason is known for the remainder. From that table come the V and J calls and clone size; the DNA was used to work out D and trimming. The sample table holds fewer than 500,000 clones, of which 90% were seen once. The ten largest account for roughly 3.9% of the sample.

Study-level results and caveats: Higher spike-specific TCR breadth was observed in Ad26.COV2.S recipients than in placebo recipients (P = 0.0014). It was noted by the authors that total T cell responses may have been underestimated by the TCR breadth and depth analyses. After vaccination, spike-specific CD8+ and CD4+ T cell responses were reported to show substantial breadth. Vaccine and placebo recipients had similar non-spike TCR breadth, a finding consistent with the vaccine containing only spike. The study was not powered for comparison of responses between vaccine doses or regimens.

The TCR was taken from a person aged 18-60 years who received the Ad26.COV2.S COVID-19 vaccine or a placebo. The input for sequencing was peripheral blood, taken in a trial of Ad26.COV2.S vaccine versus placebo.

The nucleotide sequence is given as TGTGCCAGCAGTTACCAACCAGCGGCATACAATGAGCAGTTCTTC. Its protein is CASSYQPAAYNEQFF. The sequence is built from TRBV6-5 and TRBJ2-1; the D gene is perhaps TRBD2, from 5 matching bases. Trimming at the junction amounts to 2 bases on V and 4 bases on J, and the germline ends lie 12 bases apart. For CDR1 and CDR2, the germline V gene lists MNHEY and SVGAGI. The CDR3 runs 15 amino acids, cysteine and phenylalanine included. Solely the CDR3 DNA is kept, with 45 bases framed from the first base.